This T cell receptor (beta chain) comes out of a study of immune heterogeneity within non-small cell lung tumors. The authors amplified TCR beta CDR3 by multiplex PCR with 32 V and 13 J primers. MiXCR, applied by TCRdb to the multiplex PCR reads, yields one record per CDR3 protein. In the table there are some 5,000 distinct CDR3 sequences, around a third of which are singletons. To note about this clonotype: No antigen is known for it.

Study-level points and caveats: Different tumor locations in one patient shared dominant CDR3 beta clonotypes yet harbored unique high-frequency clones. For the most part, the T-cell receptor beta clonotypes present at high frequency were distinct from one individual patient to the next.

At around 600 ng per sample, bulk tumor genomic DNA provided the template. Several far-apart biopsies were taken per primary tumor during surgery. Their non-small cell lung cancer was newly diagnosed and untreated, and the patients underwent curative surgery. It was newly diagnosed non-small cell lung cancer patients having surgery with curative intent who served as donors. CDR3 length: 17 residues. Trimming left V 0 bases short and J 6 bases short, with 18 bases between. The V gene's germline CDR1 is LGHDT and CDR2 YNNKEL (reference sequence). Sequencing used lung tumor tissue. V gene TRBV3-1 combines with J gene TRBJ2-1, with D possibly matching TRBD1 (6 bases). This sequence was found in a woman in her 50s with non-small cell lung cancer. CDR3 residues: CASSQDLTQGAGNEQFF. In DNA, the CDR3 is TGTGCCAGCAGCCAAGATCTAACACAGGGCGCGGGCAATGAGCAGTTCTTC.